This T cell receptor beta chain was sequenced during a study of vaccination and CD4 T cells after COVID-19 (dated by TCRdb to 2021 to 2024). Regarding the research as a whole: SARS-CoV-2 positivity had been established in the convalescent patients by nasal swab PCR, and mild disease was recorded in eight to ten of these patients and severe disease in one. The convalescent cohort included six males and four females, with two Hispanic individuals, seven Caucasians, two Asians and one multiracial person. Each participant got two doses of either the Pfizer-BioNTech BNT162b2 vaccine (n=8) or the Moderna mRNA-1273 vaccine (n=2). Post-COVID blood samples were collected from convalescent patients a median of around 96 days after diagnosis, with a range of roughly 35 to 170 days. Post-vaccine blood samples were taken a median of approximately 70 days after the second vaccine dose, with a range of about 13 to 250 days. The cultures were stimulated with overlapping spike peptide pools from SARS-CoV-2 and from the common cold coronaviruses HCoV-NL63, HCoV-OC43 and HCoV-229E. As controls, cultures received a CEFX viral epitope pool (the positive control), an HIV-1 Nef peptide pool (the negative control), or no peptide at all. The spike-specific CD4+ TCR repertoire was compared before and after mRNA vaccination in approximately ten COVID-19 convalescent patients and a handful of infection-naive healthy vaccine recipients.

With respect to this clonotype: This clone's antigen is unknown. Base qualities are not provided; no much larger clone lies one nucleotide away.

In light of the paper, this sample's treatment or condition label describes: approximately nine-day PBMC culture with coronavirus spike peptide pools or control peptides (ViraFEST assay). The ViraFEST assay was used in the study, in which antigen-specific T cells were expanded with peptide pools and expanded clonotypes were subsequently identified by TCR sequencing. The convalescent patients' positive SARS-CoV-2 PCR tests were from March to December 2020, which was before the Alpha, Beta and Delta variants emerged in the United States. Each well held around 2 million PBMCs cultured with 9 to 10 ug/ml peptide pools in IMDM containing approximately 5% human AB serum and roughly 10 IU/ml IL-2. On days 3 and 7, half of the culture medium was replaced with fresh IL-2-containing medium. After less than twelve days of culture, CD4+ T cells were isolated by negative selection with the EasySep CD4+ T cell isolation kit. Ficoll-Paque Plus gradient centrifugation was used to isolate PBMCs from whole blood, and the isolated PBMCs were then either used fresh or cryopreserved at -140C. Each culture condition was generally run in triplicate wells.

Via the germline V gene, CDR1 is KGHSH and CDR2 LQKENI. V was cut back by 3 bases and J by 4 bases, leaving a gap of 12 bases between them. The CDR3 has 15 amino acids, counting the end cysteine and phenylalanine. This entry keeps only the CDR3 DNA: 45 bases, framed from base 1. General conclusions and limits of the study: Nearly all vaccine-specific clones in convalescent patients (304 of 307) were mono-reactive for SARS-CoV-2 spike rather than cross-reactive with common cold coronaviruses. The median number of SARS-CoV-2-reactive clonotypes rose from approximately 20 after infection to roughly 40 after vaccination, but the change was not significant. In convalescent patients, a median around 90% of post-vaccine SARS-CoV-2-reactive clones were detected only after vaccination, suggesting vaccine-specific priming. Relatively few convalescent patients were included in the study, and early timepoints after natural infection were not analyzed.

The library was made by PCR. TCR sequencing of DNA from cultured CD4+ T cells used the Oncomine TCR Beta short-read assay at the Johns Hopkins FTIC core. The QIAamp micro DNA kit was used to extract genomic DNA from the cultured CD4+ T cells. The Oncomine TCR Beta libraries from cultured CD4+ T cells were pooled using unique dual indexes and then sequenced on an Illumina iSeq 100. In the paper's pipeline: Non-productive sequences were removed, and CDR3s that did not start with C, did not end with F or W, or were shorter than 7 amino acids were discarded. The MANAFEST web application was used to identify antigen-specific clonotypes by comparing peptide-stimulated wells against reference wells and other culture wells. To be called positive, a clone needed an FDR below 0.05, an odds ratio above 5, and a productive frequency above 0.1% in at least two of three replicate wells. Cross-reactive clonotypes were defined as significantly expanded in both SARS-CoV-2 spike wells and at least one common cold coronavirus spike condition. Similarity between CDR3 sequences was evaluated in R version 3.6.1 using Levenshtein distances (stringdist) and unrooted phylogenetic trees (ape). TCRdb passed the public sequencing reads through fastp at Q25 and MiXCR, retaining productive beta sequences. Records with the same CDR3 protein are collapsed into one entry carrying the most frequent genes and DNA. TCRdb's processing, not the study's, gives the V and J calls here. In all, the sample holds 10,000 to 15,000 distinct CDR3 sequences, and roughly 70% of those were seen once. Less than 35% of the sample comes from the top ten.

The material sequenced was CD4+ T cells from blood, cultured in vitro. The chain links TRBV18 with TRBJ1-4; no D gene can be assigned with confidence. This sequence originates from a human donor who had recovered from COVID-19. The CDR3 in this case is CASSPKDVHNEKLFF. Read as DNA, the sequence is TGTGCCAGCTCACCTAAGGACGTCCATAATGAAAAACTGTTTTTT.